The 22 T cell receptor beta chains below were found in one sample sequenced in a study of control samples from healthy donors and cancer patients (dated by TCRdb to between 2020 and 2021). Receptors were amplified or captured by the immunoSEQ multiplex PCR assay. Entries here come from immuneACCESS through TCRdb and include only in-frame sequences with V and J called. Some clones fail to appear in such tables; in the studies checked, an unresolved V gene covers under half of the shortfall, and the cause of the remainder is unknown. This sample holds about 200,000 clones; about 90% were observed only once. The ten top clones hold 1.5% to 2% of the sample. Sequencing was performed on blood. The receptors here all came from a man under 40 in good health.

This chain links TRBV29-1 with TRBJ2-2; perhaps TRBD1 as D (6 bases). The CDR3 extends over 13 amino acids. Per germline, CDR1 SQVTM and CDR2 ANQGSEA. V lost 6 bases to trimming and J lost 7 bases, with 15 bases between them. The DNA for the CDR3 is TGCAGCGTGGCCACAGGGAAAGGCGGGGAGCTGTTTTTT. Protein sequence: CSVATGKGGELFF.

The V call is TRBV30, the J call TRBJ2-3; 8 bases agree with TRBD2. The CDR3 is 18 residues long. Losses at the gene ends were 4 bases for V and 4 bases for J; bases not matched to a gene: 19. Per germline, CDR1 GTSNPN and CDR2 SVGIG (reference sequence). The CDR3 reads CAWNRGGTTILPPDTQYF. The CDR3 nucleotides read TGTGCCTGGAACCGCGGGGGGACAACAATATTACCCCCAGATACGCAGTATTTT.

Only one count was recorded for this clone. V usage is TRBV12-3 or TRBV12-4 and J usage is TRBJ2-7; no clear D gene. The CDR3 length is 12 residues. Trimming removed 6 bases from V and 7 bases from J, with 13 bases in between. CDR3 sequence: CASSPLGREQYF. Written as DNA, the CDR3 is TGTGCCAGCAGCCCACTGGGTCGGGAGCAGTACTTC.

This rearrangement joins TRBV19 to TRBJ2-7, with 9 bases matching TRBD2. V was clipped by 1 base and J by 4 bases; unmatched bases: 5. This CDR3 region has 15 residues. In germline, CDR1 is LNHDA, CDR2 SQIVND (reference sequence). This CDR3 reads CASSIVAGVRYEQYF. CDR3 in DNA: TGTGCCAGTAGTATAGTAGCGGGGGTTCGTTACGAGCAGTACTTC.

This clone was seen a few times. CDR3 sequence reads: CASSQYDGVGYTF. In DNA form, the CDR3 reads TGTGCCAGCAGCCAATACGACGGGGTAGGCTACACCTTC. The chain links TRBV3-1 (or the pseudogene TRBV3-2) to TRBJ1-2; D is uncertain. This CDR3 spans 13 amino acids. V was pared by 2 bases and J by 8 bases, with 12 bases between. Germline CDR1 LGHDT, CDR2 YNNKEL (reference sequence).

As DNA, the CDR3 is TGTGCCAGCAGCTTAGTCGGGGGTTTTGGGGGCTACACCTTC. Its translation is CASSLVGGFGGYTF. The chain joins TRBV7-2 to TRBJ1-2, with D possibly matching TRBD1 (5 bases). The CDR3 extends over 14 amino acids. Germline CDR1 SGHTA, CDR2 FQGNSA. V gave up 1 base and J gave up 8 bases, with 14 bases separating them.

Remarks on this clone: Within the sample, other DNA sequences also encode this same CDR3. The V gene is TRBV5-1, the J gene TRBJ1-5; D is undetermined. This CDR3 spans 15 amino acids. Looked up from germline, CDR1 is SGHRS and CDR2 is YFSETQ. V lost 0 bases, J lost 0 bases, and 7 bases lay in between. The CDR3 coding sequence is TGCGCCAGCAGCTTGGACGGTTATAGCAATCAGCCCCAGCATTTT. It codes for CASSLDGYSNQPQHF.

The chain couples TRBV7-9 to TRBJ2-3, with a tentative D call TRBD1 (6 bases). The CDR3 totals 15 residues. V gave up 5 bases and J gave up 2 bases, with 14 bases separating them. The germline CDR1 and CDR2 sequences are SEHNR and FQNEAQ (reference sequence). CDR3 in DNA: TGTGCCAGCAGCCCAACAGGGAGTAACACAGATACGCAGTATTTT. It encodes CASSPTGSNTDTQYF.

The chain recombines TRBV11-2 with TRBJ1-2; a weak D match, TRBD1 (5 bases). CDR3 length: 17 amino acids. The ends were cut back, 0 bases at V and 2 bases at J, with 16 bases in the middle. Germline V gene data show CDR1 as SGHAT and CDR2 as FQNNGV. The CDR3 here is CASSLDVSQGPNYGYTF. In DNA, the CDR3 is TGTGCCAGCAGCTTAGATGTTTCCCAGGGACCAAACTATGGCTACACCTTC.

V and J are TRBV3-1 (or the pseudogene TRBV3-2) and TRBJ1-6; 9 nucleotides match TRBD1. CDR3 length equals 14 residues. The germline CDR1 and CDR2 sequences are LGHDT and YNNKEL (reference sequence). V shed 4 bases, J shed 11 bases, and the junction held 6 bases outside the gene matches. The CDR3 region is CASSPGTGSTPLHF. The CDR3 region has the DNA TGTGCCAGCAGCCCAGGGACAGGGAGTACACCCCTCCACTTT.

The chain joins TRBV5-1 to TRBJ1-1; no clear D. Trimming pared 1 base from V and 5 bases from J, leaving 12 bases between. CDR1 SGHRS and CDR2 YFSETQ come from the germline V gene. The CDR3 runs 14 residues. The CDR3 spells CASSLPGVRTEAFF. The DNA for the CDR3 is TGCGCCAGCAGCTTGCCCGGGGTTCGGACTGAAGCTTTCTTT.

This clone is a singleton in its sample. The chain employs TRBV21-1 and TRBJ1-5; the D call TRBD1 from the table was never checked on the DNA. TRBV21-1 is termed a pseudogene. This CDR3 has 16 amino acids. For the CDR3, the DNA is TGTGCCAGCAGCCCCCAGGGTCTCAATAGCAATCAGCCCCAGCATTTT. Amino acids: CASSPQGLNSNQPQHF.

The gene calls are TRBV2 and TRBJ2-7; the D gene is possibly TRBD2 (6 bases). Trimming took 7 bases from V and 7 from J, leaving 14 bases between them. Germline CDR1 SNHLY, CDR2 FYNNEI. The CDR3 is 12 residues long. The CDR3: CASTDGLREQYF. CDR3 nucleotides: TGTGCCAGCACGGACGGACTAAGGGAGCAGTACTTC.

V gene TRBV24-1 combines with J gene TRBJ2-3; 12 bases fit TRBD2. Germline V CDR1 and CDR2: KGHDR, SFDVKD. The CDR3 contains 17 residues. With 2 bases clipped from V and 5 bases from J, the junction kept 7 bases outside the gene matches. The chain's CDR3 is CATSDWSSGGARDTQYF. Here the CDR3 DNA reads TGTGCCACCAGTGATTGGTCTAGCGGGGGGGCGAGAGATACGCAGTATTTT.

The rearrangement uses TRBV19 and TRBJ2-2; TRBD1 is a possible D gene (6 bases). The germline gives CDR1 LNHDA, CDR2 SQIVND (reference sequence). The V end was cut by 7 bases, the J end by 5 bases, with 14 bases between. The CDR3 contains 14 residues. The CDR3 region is CASIKLGGTGELFF. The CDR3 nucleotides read TGTGCCAGTATCAAGTTAGGGGGAACCGGGGAGCTGTTTTTT.

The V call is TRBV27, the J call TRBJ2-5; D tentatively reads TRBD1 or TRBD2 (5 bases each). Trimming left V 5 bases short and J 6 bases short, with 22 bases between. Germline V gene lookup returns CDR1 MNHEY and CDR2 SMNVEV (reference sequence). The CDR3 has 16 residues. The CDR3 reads CASSIGEGGGMKTQYF. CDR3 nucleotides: TGTGCCAGCAGTATAGGCGAGGGTGGGGGTATGAAGACCCAGTACTTC.

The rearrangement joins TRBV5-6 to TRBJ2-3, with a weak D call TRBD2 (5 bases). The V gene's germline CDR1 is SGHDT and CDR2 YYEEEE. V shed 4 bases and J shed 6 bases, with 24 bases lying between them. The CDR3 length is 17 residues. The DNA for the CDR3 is TGTGCCAGCAGCGCCGGACCTACCAGGAGGTCGGGGGATACGCAGTATTTT. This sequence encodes CASSAGPTRRSGDTQYF.

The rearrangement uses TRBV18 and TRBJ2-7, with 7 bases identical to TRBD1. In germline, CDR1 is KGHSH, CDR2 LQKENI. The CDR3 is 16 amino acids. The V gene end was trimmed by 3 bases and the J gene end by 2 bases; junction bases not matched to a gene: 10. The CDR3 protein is CASSPGNRGATYEQYF. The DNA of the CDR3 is TGTGCCAGCTCACCCGGGAACAGGGGCGCCACCTACGAGCAGTACTTC.

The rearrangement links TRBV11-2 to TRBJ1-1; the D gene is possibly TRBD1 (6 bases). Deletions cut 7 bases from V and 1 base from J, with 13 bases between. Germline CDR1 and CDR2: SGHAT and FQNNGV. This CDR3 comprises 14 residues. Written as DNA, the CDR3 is TGTGCCAGCACCGTGGGGGCCACGAACACTGAAGCTTTCTTT. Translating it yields CASTVGATNTEAFF.

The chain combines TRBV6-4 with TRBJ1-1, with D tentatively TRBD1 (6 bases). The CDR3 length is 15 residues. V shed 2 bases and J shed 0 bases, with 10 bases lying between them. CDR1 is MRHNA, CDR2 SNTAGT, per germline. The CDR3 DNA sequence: TGTGCCAGCAGTGACCCCACAGGGTTGAACACTGAAGCTTTCTTT. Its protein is CASSDPTGLNTEAFF.

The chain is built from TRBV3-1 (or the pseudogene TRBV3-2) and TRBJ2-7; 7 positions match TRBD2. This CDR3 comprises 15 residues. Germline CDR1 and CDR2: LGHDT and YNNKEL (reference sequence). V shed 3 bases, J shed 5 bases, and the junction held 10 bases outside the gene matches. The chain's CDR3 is CASSHRGGGGNEQYF. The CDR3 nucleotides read TGTGCCAGCAGCCACCGTGGCGGGGGTGGAAACGAGCAGTACTTC.

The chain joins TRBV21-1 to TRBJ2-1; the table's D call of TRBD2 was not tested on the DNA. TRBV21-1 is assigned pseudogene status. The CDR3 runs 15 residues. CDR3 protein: CASSKEKRGFNEQFF. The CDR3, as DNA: TGTGCCAGCAGCAAAGAAAAGCGGGGTTTCAATGAGCAGTTCTTC.